Reported below is one TCR beta chain. Its antigen is unknown. No base qualities exist here, and no much larger clone lies one base off it. Libraries were prepared through RT-PCR. Sequencing instrument: Illumina HiSeq 2500. TCRdb ran its own pipeline on the public reads, namely fastp trimming at Q25 and MiXCR clone calling, and kept in-frame beta chains. One record per CDR3 amino acid sequence lists the most common genes and DNA. The sample profile shows 650,000 to 800,000 distinct CDR3 sequences; 15% to 20% of them were found once. Jointly, the top ten make up 11% of the sample. Including the terminal cysteine and phenylalanine, the CDR3 comprises 14 residues. The CDR3 DNA has 42 bases and is translated from base 1. CDR1 SGHRS and CDR2 YFSETQ were looked up in the germline V gene. After removal of 6 bases from V and 5 bases from J, the junction retains 7 bases not matched to a gene. The data stem from a study of response to subunit inactivated influenza vaccine (dated by TCRdb to 2016 to 2018). Describing the broader study: Deep quantitative profiling of the T cell receptor repertoire was used in the study to follow responses to a trivalent subunit inactivated influenza vaccine. Broad study findings and their caveats: It was suggested by the authors that each seasonal influenza vaccination may recruit only a limited number of new T cells.

The clonotype originates from a man aged 50 to 59 who received an inactivated influenza vaccine. Donor details come from another sample of the same person, matched by shared clones. Here the chain combines TRBV5-1 and TRBJ2-3, and 9 junctional nucleotides match TRBD2. The sample in question was PBMCs from blood, obtained more than 4 days after vaccination. The DNA is as follows: TGCGCCAGCACCCCTAGCGGGACCGGAGATACGCAGTATTTT. Translated, it reads CASTPSGTGDTQYF.